This TCR beta chain was recorded in a study of blood T cells in healthy people across ages. The authors ran a second PCR of about 6 to 11 cycles using a sample-barcoded 5' primer and a J-beta primer mix. Each cDNA molecule carried a tag from a template-switch adaptor that contained 12 random nucleotides. TCRdb ran MiXCR on the 5' RACE reads and lists one entry per CDR3 protein. The table has about 1.5 million distinct CDR3 sequences, roughly 45% seen once. V shed 5 bases, J shed 4 bases, and the junction held 14 bases outside the gene matches. Germline V CDR1 and CDR2: MGHRA, YSYEKL. The CDR3 totals 17 residues.

The sequence was obtained from a woman between 18 and 29 years old in good health. Sequenced input: blood. This sequence joins TRBV4-1 and TRBJ2-1; 7 bases are a match to TRBD2. CDR3 region: CASSGEGRGGPYNEQFF. In DNA, the CDR3 is TGCGCCAGCAGCGGTGAAGGGCGCGGGGGACCTTACAATGAGCAGTTCTTC.